Sequencing of this T cell receptor beta chain was carried out in a study of blood T cell repertoires in COVID-19. Whole-study context: There were acute and convalescent COVID-19 samples, and they came from the United States, Italy and Spain. PBMCs, B-cell-depleted T cells, or T cells were the source of the cDNA or gDNA that made up the material.

Living in about two dozen US areas, the participants were between roughly 18 and 90 years of age. The V gene's germline CDR1 is MDHEN and CDR2 SYDVKM. The CDR3 totals 15 residues. V lost 6 bases and J lost 3; bases outside the gene matches: 7. In the authors' methods: Estimates of nucleated cell counts were drawn from the amplification of reference gene primers. Profiled with immunoSEQ multiplex PCR; TCRdb holds only in-frame clones, not every one. That table is the source of V, J and clone size, and D and trimming were worked out from the DNA. The table includes some 220,000 clones, 80% to 90% detected once.

Sequenced input: PBMCs or T cells enriched from blood (not recorded which). V usage is TRBV28 and J usage is TRBJ2-7, with TRBD2 identical over 11 bases. The TCR originated in a woman younger than 35 in a cohort exposed to, infected with or recovered from COVID-19 (not recorded which). CDR3 nucleotide sequence: TGTGCCAGCAGGCAGCCCGGACTAGCGGGCTACGAGCAGTACTTC. Its protein is CASRQPGLAGYEQYF.